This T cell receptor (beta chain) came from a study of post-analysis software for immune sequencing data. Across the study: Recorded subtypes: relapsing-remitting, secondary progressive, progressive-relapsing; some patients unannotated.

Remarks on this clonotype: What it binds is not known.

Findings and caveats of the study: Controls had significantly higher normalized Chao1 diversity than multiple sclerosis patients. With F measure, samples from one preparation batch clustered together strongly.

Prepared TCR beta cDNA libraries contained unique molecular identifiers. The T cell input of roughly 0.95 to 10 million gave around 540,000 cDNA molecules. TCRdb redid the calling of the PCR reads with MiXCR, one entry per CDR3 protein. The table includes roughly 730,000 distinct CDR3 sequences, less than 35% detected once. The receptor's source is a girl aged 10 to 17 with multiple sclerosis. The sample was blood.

The CDR3 region has the DNA TGCAGCGTTGAAAGACTCATCTCGGGGGAAAAACTGTTTTTT. It is translated as CSVERLISGEKLFF. V gene TRBV29-1 combines with J gene TRBJ1-4; D unclear. This CDR3 has 14 residues. Trimming shortened V by 2 bases and J by 8 bases, and 15 bases separated the two germline ends. CDR1 is SQVTM, CDR2 ANQGSEA, per germline. Combining the CDR3 with reference TRBV29-1 and TRBJ1-4 gives the whole variable domain SAVISQKPSRDICQRGTSLTIQCQVDSQVTMMFWYRQQPGQSLTLIATANQGSEATYESGFVIDKFPISRPNLTFSTLTVSNMSPEDSSIYLCSVERLISGEKLFFGSGTQLSVL.